The entry that follows covers one T cell receptor (beta chain) sequence. Its specificity is not known. This sample was taken from a study of cytomegalovirus exposure and HLA in healthy donors. Study-wide findings and caveats: In a later analysis, a missense DCLRE1C variant was linked to TCR beta V- and J-gene trimming. Among TCR beta chains, those listed as cytomegalovirus-associated numbered around 180.

Trimming took 8 bases from V and 5 from J, leaving 21 bases between them. This CDR3 contains 15 residues. The PCR used 60 Vbeta and 13 Jbeta primers. Produced via immunoSEQ multiplex PCR; TCRdb's table is partial and in-frame only. The sample lists roughly 190,000 clones; approximately 81% were seen once. Each donor's status was that of a healthy bone marrow donor. Material for sequencing was PBMCs. The clonotype was recovered from a woman aged 50 to 65 in good health and CMV-seronegative. The chain links TRBV23-1 to TRBJ1-2; D might be TRBD1 (5 bases). TRBV23-1 is an ORF; its function is uncertain. CDR3 sequence reads: CASGNPGGTSYGYTF. The CDR3 DNA reads TGCGCCAGCGGAAATCCTGGAGGGACCAGTTATGGCTACACCTTC.